Listed below are T cell receptor beta chains from one sample, sequenced in a study of T-cell reconstitution after alpha-beta-depleted transplantation in children. TCRdb independently ran MiXCR on the PCR reads; one entry per CDR3 protein. Of almost 500,000 distinct CDR3 sequences listed, about 10% were seen once; the top ten hold 2% to 2.5%. The sequencing used PBMCs, collected before TCRalphabeta/CD19-depleted stem cell transplant. The receptors originated from a child aged 2 to 9 with inherited bone marrow failure, due to receive a stem cell transplant. The CDR3 runs from the conserved cysteine through the conserved F or W. A D gene is named only where the DNA matches it firmly. A clone size is listed for some rows: how often the clone was seen (once, few, many), or a class if it is expanded.

clone_size	v_call	d_call	j_call	cdr3_nt	cdr3_aa
many	TRBV18	TRBD1	TRBJ1-1	TGTGCCAGCTCACCAAACAGGGGAGGGAACCCGAACACTGAAGCTTTCTTT	CASSPNRGGNPNTEAFF
NA	TRBV29-1	NA	TRBJ2-1	TGCAGCGCCTCCGGGACTTGGGGCGACAATGAGCAGTTCTTC	CSASGTWGDNEQFF
many	TRBV3-1	NA	TRBJ2-7	TGTGCCAGCAGCCTCAGGCAGGGCAACTACGAGCAGTACTTC	CASSLRQGNYEQYF
NA	TRBV15	NA	TRBJ1-4	TGTGCCACCAGCACCCAGGGGTCGGCCTTTAATGAAAAACTGTTTTTT	CATSTQGSAFNEKLFF
once	TRBV20-1	NA	TRBJ2-1	TGCAGTGCTAGAGGTTTGGGGCGGGACTACAATGAGCAGTTCTTC	CSARGLGRDYNEQFF
few	TRBV12-3/TRBV12-4	TRBD2	TRBJ2-1	TGTGCCAGCAGTTTAGCGCGGGGACTAGCGGGAGACTCCTACAATGAGCAGTTCTTC	CASSLARGLAGDSYNEQFF
many	TRBV5-1	NA	TRBJ2-5	TGCGCCAGCAGCTTGGAGCCGACTCGCCAAGAGACCCAGTACTTC	CASSLEPTRQETQYF
many	TRBV3-1	TRBD1	TRBJ2-2	TGTGCCAGCAGCCAAGGACAGGGAGAAACCGGGGAGCTGTTTTTT	CASSQGQGETGELFF
NA	TRBV11-2	NA	TRBJ2-7	TGTGCCAGCAGCTTAGTTAGCAGTTCCTACGAGCAGTACTTC	CASSLVSSSYEQYF
many	TRBV12-3/TRBV12-4	NA	TRBJ2-1	TGTGCCGACGCTCTGAGCTCCTACAATGAGCAGTTCTTC	CADALSSYNEQFF
many	TRBV11-2	NA	TRBJ2-7	TGTGCCAGCAGCTCCCACCAACATGGATTCTACGAGCAGTACTTC	CASSSHQHGFYEQYF
many	TRBV19	TRBD2	TRBJ2-1	TGTGCCAGTAGCCCTTTCGGGACTACCTACAATGAGCAGTTCTTC	CASSPFGTTYNEQFF
many	TRBV12-3/TRBV12-4	TRBD2	TRBJ2-1	TGTGCCAGCAGCCCGGGGATGCGGGAGATCTACAATGAGCAGTTCTTC	CASSPGMREIYNEQFF
few	TRBV6-2/TRBV6-3	NA	TRBJ2-1	TGTGCCAGCAGACCAACAGGGTCCCCCTACAATGAGCAGTTCTTC	CASRPTGSPYNEQFF
many	TRBV7-9	TRBD1	TRBJ1-2	TGTGCCACCCCGATGACAGGGTTGGGCTATGGCTACACCTTC	CATPMTGLGYGYTF
many	TRBV3-1	NA	TRBJ1-4	TGTGCCAGCAGCCAACAGCCCTATGAAAAACTGTTTTTT	CASSQQPYEKLFF
NA	TRBV21-1	NA	TRBJ2-3	TGTGCCAGCAGCAAAGACCCGAGGATCGGGGCGGCAGATACGCAGTATTTT	CASSKDPRIGAADTQYF